The source of this TCR beta chain is a study of glioma-infiltrating T cells. The CDR3 totals 19 residues. Per germline, CDR1 DFQATT and CDR2 SNEGSKA (reference sequence). V lost 3 bases, J lost 0 bases, and 12 bases stayed unmatched. The iRepertoire nested amplicon-rescue multiplex PCR amplified TCR alpha and beta CDR3s from RNA. TCRdb re-called the multiplex PCR reads with MiXCR, one entry per CDR3 protein. The sample lists 85,000 to 110,000 distinct CDR3 sequences; about 28% were seen once. This clonotype was found many times. The chain couples TRBV20-1 to TRBJ2-3; 13 nucleotides match TRBD2. The sequence was obtained from a human donor with low-grade glioma or glioblastoma, undergoing nonglioma brain surgery, or in good health (not recorded which). Sample: glioma tissue, nonneoplastic brain tissue, or PBMCs (not recorded which). The CDR3 protein is CSARVRGLAGKTSTDTQYF. The CDR3 region has the DNA TGCAGTGCTAGGGTCCGGGGACTAGCGGGGAAGACTAGCACAGATACGCAGTATTTT.